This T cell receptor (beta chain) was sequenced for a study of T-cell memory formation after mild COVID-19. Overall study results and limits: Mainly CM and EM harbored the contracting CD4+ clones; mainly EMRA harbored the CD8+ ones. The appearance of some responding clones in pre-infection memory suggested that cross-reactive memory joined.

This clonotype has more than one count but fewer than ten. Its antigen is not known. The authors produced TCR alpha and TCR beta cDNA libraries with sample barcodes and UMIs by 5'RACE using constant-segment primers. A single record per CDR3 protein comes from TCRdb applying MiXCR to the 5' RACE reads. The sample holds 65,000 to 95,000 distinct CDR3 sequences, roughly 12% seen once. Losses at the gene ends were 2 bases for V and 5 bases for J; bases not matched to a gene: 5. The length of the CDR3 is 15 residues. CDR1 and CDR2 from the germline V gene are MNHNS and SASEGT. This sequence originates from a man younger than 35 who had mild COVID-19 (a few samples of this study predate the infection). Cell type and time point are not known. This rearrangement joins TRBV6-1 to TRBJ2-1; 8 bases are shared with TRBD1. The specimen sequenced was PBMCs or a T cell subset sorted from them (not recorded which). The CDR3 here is CASSERPTGDNEQFF. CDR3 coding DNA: TGTGCCAGCAGTGAACGACCGACAGGGGACAATGAGCAGTTCTTC.